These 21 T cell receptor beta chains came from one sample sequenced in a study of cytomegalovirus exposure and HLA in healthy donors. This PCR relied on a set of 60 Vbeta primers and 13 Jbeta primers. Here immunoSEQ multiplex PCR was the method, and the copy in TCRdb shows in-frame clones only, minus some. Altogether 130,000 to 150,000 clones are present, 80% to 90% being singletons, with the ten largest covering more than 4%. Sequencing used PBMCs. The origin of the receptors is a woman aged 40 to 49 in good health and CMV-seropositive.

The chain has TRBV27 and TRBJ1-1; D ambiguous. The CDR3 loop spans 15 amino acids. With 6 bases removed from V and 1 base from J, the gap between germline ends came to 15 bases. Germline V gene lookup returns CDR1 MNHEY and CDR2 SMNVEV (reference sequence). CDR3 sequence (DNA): TGTGCCAGCAGATCTACGGGGTCTCGGAACACTGAAGCTTTCTTT. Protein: CASRSTGSRNTEAFF.

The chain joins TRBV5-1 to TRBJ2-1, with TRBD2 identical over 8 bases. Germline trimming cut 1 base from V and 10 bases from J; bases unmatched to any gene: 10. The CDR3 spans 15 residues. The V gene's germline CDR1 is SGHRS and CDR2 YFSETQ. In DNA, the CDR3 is TGCGCCAGCAGCTTGCCGTCGGGAGGGGGGCGCGAGCAGTTCTTC. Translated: CASSLPSGGGREQFF.

The CDR3 loop reads CASSLGGAGELFF. The CDR3 nucleotides read TGTGCCAGCAGCTTAGGCGGGGCCGGGGAGCTGTTTTTT. The rearrangement uses TRBV7-2 and TRBJ2-2; D perhaps matches TRBD2 (6 bases). Germline V gene sequence: CDR1 SGHTA, CDR2 FQGNSA. CDR3 length: 13 amino acids. The V and J ends lost 1 base and 6 bases respectively, with 6 bases between them.

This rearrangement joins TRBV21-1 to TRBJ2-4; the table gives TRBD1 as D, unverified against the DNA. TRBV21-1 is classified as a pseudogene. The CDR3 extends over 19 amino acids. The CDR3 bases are TGTGCCAGCATCCCTGAGACAGGAGATCCCTCCGGAGCCAAAAACATTCAGTACTTC. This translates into CASIPETGDPSGAKNIQYF.

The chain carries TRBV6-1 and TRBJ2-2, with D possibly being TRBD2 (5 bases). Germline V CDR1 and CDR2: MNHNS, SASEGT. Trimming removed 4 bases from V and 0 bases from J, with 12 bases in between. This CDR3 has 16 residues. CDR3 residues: CASSALAGTNTGELFF. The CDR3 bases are TGTGCCAGCAGTGCTTTGGCGGGCACGAACACCGGGGAGCTGTTTTTT.

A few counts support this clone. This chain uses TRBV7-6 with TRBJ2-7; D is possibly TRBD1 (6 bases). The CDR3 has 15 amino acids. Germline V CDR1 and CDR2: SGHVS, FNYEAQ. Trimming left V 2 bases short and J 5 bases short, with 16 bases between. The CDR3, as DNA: TGTGCCAGCAGCTTACAGGGGACCCTTGGGGACGAGCAGTACTTC. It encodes CASSLQGTLGDEQYF.

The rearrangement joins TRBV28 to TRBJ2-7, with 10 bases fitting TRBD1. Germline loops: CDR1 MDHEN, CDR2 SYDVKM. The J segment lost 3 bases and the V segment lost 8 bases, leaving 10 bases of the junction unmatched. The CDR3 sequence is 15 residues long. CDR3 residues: CASQYPGQGLYEQYF. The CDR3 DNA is TGTGCCAGCCAATACCCGGGACAGGGGCTCTACGAGCAGTACTTC.

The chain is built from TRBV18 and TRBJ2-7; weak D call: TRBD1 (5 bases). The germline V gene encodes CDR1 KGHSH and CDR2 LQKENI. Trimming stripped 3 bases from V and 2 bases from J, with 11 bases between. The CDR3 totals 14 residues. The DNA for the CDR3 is TGTGCCAGCTCACCGACAGATAAACCCTACGAGCAGTACTTC. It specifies CASSPTDKPYEQYF.

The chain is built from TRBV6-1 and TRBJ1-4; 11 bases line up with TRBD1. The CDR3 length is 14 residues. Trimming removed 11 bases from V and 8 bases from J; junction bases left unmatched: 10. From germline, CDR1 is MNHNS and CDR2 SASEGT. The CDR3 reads CAGSPGQGGEKLFF. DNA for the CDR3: TGTGCCGGTTCGCCGGGACAGGGGGGCGAAAAACTGTTTTTT.

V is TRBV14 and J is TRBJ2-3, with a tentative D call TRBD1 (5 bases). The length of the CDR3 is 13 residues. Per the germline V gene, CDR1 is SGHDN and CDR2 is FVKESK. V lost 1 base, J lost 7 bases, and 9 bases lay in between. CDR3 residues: CASSQVAGYTQYF. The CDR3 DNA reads TGTGCCAGCAGCCAAGTAGCAGGGTATACGCAGTATTTT.

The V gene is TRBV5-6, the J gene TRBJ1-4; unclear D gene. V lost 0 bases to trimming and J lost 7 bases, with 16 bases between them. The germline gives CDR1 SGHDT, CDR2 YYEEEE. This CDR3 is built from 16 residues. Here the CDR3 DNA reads TGTGCCAGCAGCTTGGGGCCAGCTCGCGAGGGTGAAAAACTGTTTTTT. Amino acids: CASSLGPAREGEKLFF.

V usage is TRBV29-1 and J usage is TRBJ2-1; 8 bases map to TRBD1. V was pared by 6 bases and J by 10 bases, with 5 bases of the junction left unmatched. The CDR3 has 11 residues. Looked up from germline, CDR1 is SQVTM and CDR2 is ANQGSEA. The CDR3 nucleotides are TGCAGCGTATCAACAGGGGGAGAGCAGTTCTTC. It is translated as CSVSTGGEQFF.

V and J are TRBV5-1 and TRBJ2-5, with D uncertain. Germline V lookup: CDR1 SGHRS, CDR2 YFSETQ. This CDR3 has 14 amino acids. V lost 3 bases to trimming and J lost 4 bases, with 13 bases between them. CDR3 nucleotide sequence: TGCGCCAGCAGCTCCAACGAAATAGCAGAGACCCAGTACTTC. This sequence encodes CASSSNEIAETQYF.

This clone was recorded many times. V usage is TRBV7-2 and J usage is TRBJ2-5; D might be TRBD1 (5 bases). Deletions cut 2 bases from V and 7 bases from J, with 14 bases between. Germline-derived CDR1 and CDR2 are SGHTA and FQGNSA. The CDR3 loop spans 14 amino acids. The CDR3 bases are TGTGCCAGCAGCTTAAACAGACCCCAGGGGACCCAGTACTTC. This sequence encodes CASSLNRPQGTQYF.

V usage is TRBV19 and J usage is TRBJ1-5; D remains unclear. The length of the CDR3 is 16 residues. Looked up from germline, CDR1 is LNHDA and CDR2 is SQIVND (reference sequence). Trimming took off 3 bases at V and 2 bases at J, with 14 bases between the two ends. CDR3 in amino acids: CASSIGGGVGNQPQHF. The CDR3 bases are TGTGCCAGTAGTATTGGAGGTGGGGTTGGCAATCAGCCCCAGCATTTT.

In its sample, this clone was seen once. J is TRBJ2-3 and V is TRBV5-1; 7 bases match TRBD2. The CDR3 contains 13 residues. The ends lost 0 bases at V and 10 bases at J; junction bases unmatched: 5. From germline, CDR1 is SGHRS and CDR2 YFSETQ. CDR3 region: CASSLGREGAQYF. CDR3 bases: TGCGCCAGCAGCTTGGGAAGGGAGGGCGCGCAGTATTTT.

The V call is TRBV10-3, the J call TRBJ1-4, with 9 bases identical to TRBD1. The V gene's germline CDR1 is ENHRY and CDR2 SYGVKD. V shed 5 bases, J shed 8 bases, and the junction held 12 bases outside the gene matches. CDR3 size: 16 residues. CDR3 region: CAISTPGTGQEEKLFF. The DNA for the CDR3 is TGTGCCATCAGTACCCCCGGGACAGGGCAGGAGGAAAAACTGTTTTTT.

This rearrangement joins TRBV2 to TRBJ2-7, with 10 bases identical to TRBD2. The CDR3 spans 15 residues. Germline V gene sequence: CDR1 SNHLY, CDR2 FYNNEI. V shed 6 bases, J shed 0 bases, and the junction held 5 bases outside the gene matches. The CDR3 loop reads CASSPLAGVSYEQYF. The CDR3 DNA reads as TGTGCCAGCAGCCCCCTAGCGGGGGTCTCCTACGAGCAGTACTTC.

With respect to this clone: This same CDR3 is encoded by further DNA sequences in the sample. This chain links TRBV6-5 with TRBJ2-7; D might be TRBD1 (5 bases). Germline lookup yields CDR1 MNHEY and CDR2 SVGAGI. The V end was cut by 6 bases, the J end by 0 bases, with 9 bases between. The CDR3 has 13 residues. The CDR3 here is CASRRQSSYEQYF. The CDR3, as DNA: TGTGCCAGCAGGCGACAGAGCTCCTACGAGCAGTACTTC.

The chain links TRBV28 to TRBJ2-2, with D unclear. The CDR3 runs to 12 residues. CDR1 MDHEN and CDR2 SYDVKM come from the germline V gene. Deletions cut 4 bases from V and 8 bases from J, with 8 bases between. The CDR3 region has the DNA TGTGCCAGCAGTTCCCTTTTAGGGGAGCTGTTTTTT. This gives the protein CASSSLLGELFF.

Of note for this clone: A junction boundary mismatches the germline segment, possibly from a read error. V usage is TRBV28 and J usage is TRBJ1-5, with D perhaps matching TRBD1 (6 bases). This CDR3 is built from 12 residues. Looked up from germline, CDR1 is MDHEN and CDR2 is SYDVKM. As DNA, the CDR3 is TGTGCCAGCAGTTTATCAGGGGACCCGGCGCGTTTT. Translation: CASSLSGDPARF. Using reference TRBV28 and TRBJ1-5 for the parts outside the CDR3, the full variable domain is DVKVTQSSRYLVKRTGEKVFLECVQDMDHENMFWYRQDPGLGLRLIYFSYDVKMKEKGDIPEGYSVSREKKERFSLILESASTNQTSMYLCASSLSGDPARFGDGTRLSIL.